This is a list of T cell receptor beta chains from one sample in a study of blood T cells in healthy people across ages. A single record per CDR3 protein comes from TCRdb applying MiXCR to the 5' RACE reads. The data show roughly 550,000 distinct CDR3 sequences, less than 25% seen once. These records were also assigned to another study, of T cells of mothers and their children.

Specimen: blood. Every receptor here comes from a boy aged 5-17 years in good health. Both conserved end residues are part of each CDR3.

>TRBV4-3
CASSQEPVRADTQYF
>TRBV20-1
CSARVLAGGILGFF
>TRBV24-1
CATSDSDHDGTADNYGYTF
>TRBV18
CASSPQTGGDYEQYF
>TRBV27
CASSSPLTSGSGELFF
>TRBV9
CASSVQGGYNSPLHF
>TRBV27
CASSLSIGYEQYF
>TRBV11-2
CASSLLVNRKNNSPLHF
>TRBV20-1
CRASGGRSYEQYF
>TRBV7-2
CASSPRTVETQYF
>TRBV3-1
CASSRMNDRTYEQYF
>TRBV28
CASSLNGQGDWEQYF
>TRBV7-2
CASSLDPGARQSEAFF
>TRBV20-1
CSARDLGRQSGYTF
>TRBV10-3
CAISESFGGASEQYF
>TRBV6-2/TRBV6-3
CASSYSDNEKLFF
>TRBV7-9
CASTRDRGIQETQYF
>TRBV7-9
CASSPTRPYNEQFF
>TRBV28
CASSTRDRGTDTQYF
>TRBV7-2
CASSERRGFEQYF